This TCR beta chain appears in the sequencing data of a study of T cells after yellow fever vaccination (dated by TCRdb to 2018 to 2020). In the study overall: The SMART-Seq v4 Ultra Low Input RNA kit was used to prepare libraries from fractions with low cell numbers. Two healthy male donors, one aged 18 to 29 and one aged 30 to 40 years, made up the cohort. To follow T-cell clones before and after both primary and booster YFV17D yellow fever vaccination, bulk TCR alpha and beta repertoires underwent longitudinal sequencing. Blood was collected at multiple timepoints before and after primary and secondary immunization, and bulk PBMC replicates and cell subsets were isolated. Points the paper makes about the study in general: The secondary T-cell response was found to be weaker but faster than the primary response, with a peak reached on day 5 rather than on day 15. The study included only two donors, which limits how far the findings can be generalized. After the booster, most clones that had expanded after primary vaccination were detected again (around 95% of CD4 and more than 80% of CD8), suggesting broad maintenance of memory. A small share of clonotypes was detected in both CD4 and CD8 compartments, with the overlap likely arising from convergent recombination. Computational filtering was needed because FACS-sorted repertoires could contain abundant contaminating clonotypes from the bulk population.

What this sample's treatment or condition label stands for: live attenuated yellow fever vaccine strain. PBMCs were isolated from peripheral blood using a standard Ficoll-Paque protocol. Dynabeads CD4 and CD8 positive selection kits were used to isolate CD4 and CD8 T-cell fractions. RNA was extracted with TriZol from bulk PBMCs, CD4 and CD8 fractions, and dextramer-positive and dextramer-negative fractions. At least ten counts were recorded for this clonotype. Its antigen is unknown. Base quality data are lacking; no much larger clone is found one base away. Including cysteine and phenylalanine, the CDR3 has 13 amino acids. The entry retains the CDR3 DNA only, 39 bases that are in frame from base 1. CDR1 and CDR2, looked up from the germline V gene (reference sequence), are LNHDA and SQIVND. At the junction V is shortened by 9 bases and J by 2 bases; bases outside the gene matches: 4. TCR cDNA was synthesized by 5'RACE template switching, through which a universal primer site and unique molecular identifiers were introduced. cDNA synthesis was primed from both the TCR alpha and TCR beta constant segments. Library amplification involved two PCR steps, and the second step added sample barcodes and sequencing adapters. Sequencing of libraries was done on Illumina HiSeq 2500 (2x100 bp) or NovaSeq (2x150 bp). Concerning the study's data processing: MIGEC was used to demultiplex reads and collapse the reads into UMI consensus sequences, and MiXCR was used for V(D)J alignment. Using edgeR on replicate PBMC samples, clonotypes were called vaccine-responding if FDR was below 0.01 and the log2 fold change was above 5 up to day 15. CD4 or CD8 identity was assigned to each bulk clonotype according to whether the clonotype was present at higher abundance in the sequenced CD4 repertoire or the sequenced CD8 repertoire. TCRdb reprocessing: public reads trimmed at Q25 with fastp, clones called with MiXCR, in-frame beta chains kept. Rows with a matching CDR3 protein are joined into one entry that keeps the most common DNA and genes. These V and J calls rely on TCRdb rather than the paper's analysis. Within this sample are tens of thousands of distinct CDR3 sequences, with roughly 7.3% of them counted one time only. The ten largest clones capture approximately 34% of the sample.

The sample in question was CD8+ T cells sorted from PBMCs, obtained 15 days after the yellow fever booster vaccination. The chain is encoded by TRBV19 joined to TRBJ1-1, with 9 central nucleotides matching TRBD1. This sequence was found in a man aged 25 to 40 who received the YFV17D yellow fever vaccine. The CDR3 reads CASKDRGNTEAFF. The DNA sequence is given as TGTGCCAGCAAGGACAGGGGCAACACTGAAGCTTTCTTT. When the CDR3 is completed using the reference TRBV19 and TRBJ1-1 genes on either side, the full variable domain is DGGITQSPKYLFRKEGQNVTLSCEQNLNHDAMYWYRQDPGQGLRLIYYSQIVNDFQKGDIAEGYSVSREKKESFPLTVTSAQKNPTAFYLCASKDRGNTEAFFGQGTRLTVV.